Sequencing of this T cell receptor (beta chain) was carried out in a study of blood T cell repertoires in COVID-19. Assay: immunoSEQ multiplex PCR; the TCRdb copy retains only in-frame clones and omits some. Of around 62,000 clones detected, approximately 90% appear once; the ten largest clones hold 9.5% to 13%. CDR3 length: 14 amino acids. Trimming removed 2 bases at V and 3 bases at J, with 8 bases between. Germline CDR1 and CDR2: MGHRA and YSYEKL. Those enrolled, adults aged roughly 18 to 95 years, came from 25 or so US areas. Each participant's cohort was designated according to participant-reported clinical history.

Source material: PBMCs or T cells enriched from blood (not recorded which). The rearrangement joins TRBV4-1 to TRBJ1-3; D call uncertain. The clonotype was recovered from a woman aged 40 to 49 who had recovered from COVID-19. The CDR3 DNA reads as TGCGCCAGCAGCCAACGGGGTAATGGAAACACCATATATTTT. This translates into CASSQRGNGNTIYF.